The sequence of this TCR beta chain was determined in a study of T cell repertoires in cytomegalovirus infection. At the level of the study: Both a matching HLA type and CMV infection were indicated by public TCR beta signatures.

TCRdb re-derived calls from the reads in MiXCR, one entry per CDR3 protein. The data contain 310,000 or so distinct CDR3 sequences, about 17% of them singletons. This clonotype was observed a few times. Its antigen remains unknown. The germline V gene encodes CDR1 MGHRA and CDR2 YSYEKL. The V segment lost 0 bases and the J segment 1 base; nucleotides outside the gene matches: 7. CDR3 size: 18 residues. Study-level findings and limits: Dominating the ex vivo response were HLA-C-restricted CMV-specific TCR beta clonotypes. Summed frequency of shared TCR beta families picked out CMV carriers who also had the relevant HLA.

The chain joins TRBV4-1 to TRBJ2-2, with TRBD1 matching over 8 bases. This receptor was obtained from a human donor in good health (CMV status not recorded). Some clones in this sample may be carry-over from other donors' samples. The sequenced sample consisted of PBMCs. CDR3 sequence: CASSQDRGQGRNTGELFF. In DNA form, the CDR3 reads TGCGCCAGCAGCCAAGATAGAGGACAGGGAAGGAACACCGGGGAGCTGTTTTTT.